The 14 T cell receptor beta chains below come from one sample, sequenced in a study of T cells in Graves' hyperthyroidism and ophthalmopathy. The CDR3 regions of TCR beta were amplified from RNA transcripts. Carried out on the TCR CDR3, a first-round RT-PCR used the HTBI primer set. TCRdb reanalysed the multiplex PCR reads using MiXCR and keeps one entry per CDR3 protein. The sample has roughly 530,000 distinct CDR3 sequences, 17% seen once. Specimen: blood. These TCRs come from a young woman with Graves' ophthalmopathy.

A remark on this clonotype: This clone may be a read error of a much larger clone one base away. This chain uses TRBV27 with TRBJ2-3, with 8 bases that match TRBD1. This CDR3 region has 14 residues. Per germline, CDR1 MNHEY and CDR2 SMNVEV (reference sequence). The CDR3 nucleotides read TGTGTCAGCAGGCTCCAGGGGGCAACAGATACGCAGTATTTT. This sequence encodes CVSRLQGATDTQYF.

The rearrangement uses TRBV11-2 and TRBJ2-5; possibly TRBD1 for D (5 bases). Germline CDR1 reads SGHAT; CDR2 reads FQNNGV. The CDR3 covers 16 residues. V lost 1 base, J lost 1 base, and 13 bases lay in between. CDR3 in DNA: TGTGCCAGCAGCTTAGGTGCAGGGCTGTCCCAAGAGACCCAGTACTTC. Residues: CASSLGAGLSQETQYF. Together with reference TRBV11-2 and TRBJ2-5, the CDR3 gives the full variable domain: EAGVAQSPRYKIIEKRQSVAFWCNPISGHATLYWYQQILGQGPKLLIQFQNNGVVDDSQLPKDRFSAERLKGVDSTLKIQPAKLEDSAVYLCASSLGAGLSQETQYFGPGTRLLVL.

This sequence joins TRBV5-8 and TRBJ2-7; TRBD1 aligns across 8 bases. This CDR3 contains 15 residues. Germline CDR1 reads SGHTS; CDR2 reads YDEGEE. J was trimmed by 0 bases and V by 3 bases; bases with no gene match: 5. CDR3 coding DNA: TGTGCCAGCAGCTGGGGGGACAGGAGCTCCTACGAGCAGTACTTC. This translates into CASSWGDRSSYEQYF.

This clonotype has only a few counts. The chain employs TRBV15 and TRBJ1-5; D unclear. The CDR3 sequence is 12 residues long. The ends were cut back, 0 bases at V and 8 bases at J, with 5 bases in the middle. CDR1 LNHNV and CDR2 YYDKDF come from the germline V gene (reference sequence). The CDR3 DNA sequence: TGTGCCACCAGCAGAGATGGAGAGCCCCAGCATTTT. Protein sequence: CATSRDGEPQHF. The entire variable domain, with the rest obtained from reference TRBV15 and TRBJ1-5, is as follows: DAMVIQNPRYQVTQFGKPVTLSCSQTLNHNVMYWYQQKSSQAPKLLFHYYDKDFNNEADTPDNFQSRRPNTSFCFLDIRSPGLGDTAMYLCATSRDGEPQHFGDGTRLSIL.

The rearrangement links TRBV28 to TRBJ2-3; 7 bases match TRBD2. Trimming removed 9 bases from V and 0 bases from J; junction bases left unmatched: 9. CDR1 and CDR2 from the germline V gene are MDHEN and SYDVKM. The CDR3 totals 15 residues. As DNA, the CDR3 is TGTGCCAGTTGGGAGGGTGGGGAGAGCACAGATACGCAGTATTTT. Protein product: CASWEGGESTDTQYF.

This clonotype was seen ten or more times. This chain connects TRBV12-3 or TRBV12-4 to TRBJ2-3, with 9 bases fitting TRBD1. The CDR3 is 15 residues long. V was clipped by 3 bases and J by 6 bases; unmatched bases: 7. In DNA, the CDR3 is TGTGCCAGCAGTTTCGGGGACAGGGATCACGATACGCAGTATTTT. This codes for CASSFGDRDHDTQYF.

This clonotype was recorded at least ten times. The chain uses TRBV29-1 and TRBJ1-1; a weak D match, TRBD1 (5 bases). V lost 0 bases to trimming and J lost 5 bases, with 13 bases between them. The CDR3 is 14 amino acids. From germline, CDR1 is SQVTM and CDR2 ANQGSEA. The CDR3 region is CSVEDRGVRTEAFF. CDR3 bases: TGCAGCGTTGAAGATAGAGGGGTTCGGACTGAAGCTTTCTTT.

This chain connects TRBV29-1 to TRBJ1-1; 7 nucleotides agree with TRBD1. CDR3 size: 15 residues. V gave up 7 bases and J gave up 3 bases; unmatched junction bases: 14. From germline, CDR1 is SQVTM and CDR2 ANQGSEA. CDR3 nucleotides: TGCAGCGGGGTCCGGGACAGAAGAAGGTACACTGAAGCTTTCTTT. It translates to CSGVRDRRRYTEAFF.

This clonotype showed up many times. The rearrangement joins TRBV5-1 to TRBJ2-7; 7 nucleotides match TRBD1. The CDR3 covers 16 residues. After removal of 2 bases from V and 0 bases from J, the junction contained 8 bases not matched to a gene. Germline assignment: CDR1 SGHRS and CDR2 YFSETQ. Here the CDR3 DNA reads TGCGCCAGCAGCTTACAGGGGATGGGGGCCTCCTACGAGCAGTACTTC. It is translated as CASSLQGMGASYEQYF.

This clonotype is a singleton in its sample. The V call is TRBV7-2, the J call TRBJ2-4; either TRBD1 or TRBD2 may fit D (7 bases each). V was clipped by 5 bases and J by 8 bases, with 16 bases between them. CDR1 SGHTA and CDR2 FQGNSA come from the germline V gene. CDR3 length: 14 amino acids. CDR3 bases: TGTGCCAGCAGCCAGGGGGGGTTTGGAGACATTCAGTACTTC. It encodes CASSQGGFGDIQYF.

This clonotype turned up a few times. CDR3 residues: CSVDGWLTDTQYF. Here the CDR3 DNA reads TGCAGCGTTGATGGCTGGCTCACAGATACGCAGTATTTT. This chain connects TRBV29-1 to TRBJ2-3; D gene uncertain. This CDR3 contains 13 residues. V was pared by 3 bases and J by 2 bases, with 9 bases between. CDR1 and CDR2 (germline): SQVTM, ANQGSEA.

V gene TRBV6-1 combines with J gene TRBJ1-6; the D gene is possibly TRBD1 (6 bases). Trimming shortened V by 2 bases and J by 8 bases, and 10 bases separated the two germline ends. The germline CDR1 and CDR2 sequences are MNHNS and SASEGT. CDR3 length: 14 residues. The CDR3 is CASSELQGYSPLHF. The CDR3 nucleotides are TGTGCCAGCAGTGAACTACAGGGATATTCACCCCTCCACTTT.

This clonotype was counted a few times. One junction end does not reproduce the germline sequence, and a read error may be involved. The chain carries TRBV2 and TRBJ2-5; D possibly corresponds to TRBD2 (6 bases). Germline V gene lookup returns CDR1 SNHLY and CDR2 FYNNEI. The CDR3 sequence is 17 residues long. CDR3 sequence: CASSEVAVAEAQETQCF. The CDR3 nucleotides are TGTGCCAGCAGTGAAGTGGCGGTAGCGGAAGCTCAAGAGACCCAGTGCTTC.

This clonotype appeared many times. V usage is TRBV5-6 and J usage is TRBJ2-1; the D is unclear. CDR3 length: 12 amino acids. Trimming took off 4 bases at V and 9 bases at J, with 11 bases between the two ends. CDR1 and CDR2 (germline): SGHDT, YYEEEE. DNA for the CDR3: TGTGCCAGCAGCCTCCGTGGGGTTGAGCAGTTCTTC. It is translated as CASSLRGVEQFF.